What follows describes a single T cell receptor beta chain. This clonotype turned up a few times. Its antigen is unknown. There are no base qualities to consult, and no much larger clone falls within one base. This entry belongs to a study of T-cell reconstitution after alpha-beta-depleted transplantation in children (dated by TCRdb to between 2015 and 2016). With respect to the entire study: Using TCR repertoire profiling, the study quantitatively followed how T-cell immune reconstitution unfolded in children after TCRalphabeta/CD19-depleted allogeneic hematopoietic cell transplantation.

The method behind the library was PCR. The instrument given in TCRdb is Illumina HiSeq 2500. TCR library preparation used molecular barcoding, with unique molecular identifiers applied to normalize quantification of the TCRbeta repertoire. TCRdb redid the processing of the public reads, applying fastp at Q25 and MiXCR, and retained in-frame beta chains. For every CDR3 protein sequence, its rows merge into one entry that carries the most common genes and DNA. Here the sample has roughly 610,000 distinct CDR3 sequences; more than 9% occur a single time. Roughly 4% of the sample is in the top ten clones. Germline trimming amounts to 5 bases on V and 5 bases on J, with 8 as the count of junction bases outside the gene matches. The germline V gene sets CDR1 to KGHSH and CDR2 to LQKENI. The CDR3 sequence holds 16 residues, the cysteine and phenylalanine included. The only DNA kept is the CDR3, 48 bases in frame from the first base.

The source of this sequence is a human donor who donated a stem cell graft to a child with acute myeloid leukemia. The V and J genes are TRBV18 and TRBJ2-1, with 11 junctional bases fitting TRBD2. The sequencing used PBMCs from the stem cell graft donor, collected from the stem cell graft. For the CDR3, the sequence is CASSSGLAGEHNEQFF. The nucleotide sequence is TGTGCCAGCTCATCCGGACTAGCGGGCGAACACAATGAGCAGTTCTTC.